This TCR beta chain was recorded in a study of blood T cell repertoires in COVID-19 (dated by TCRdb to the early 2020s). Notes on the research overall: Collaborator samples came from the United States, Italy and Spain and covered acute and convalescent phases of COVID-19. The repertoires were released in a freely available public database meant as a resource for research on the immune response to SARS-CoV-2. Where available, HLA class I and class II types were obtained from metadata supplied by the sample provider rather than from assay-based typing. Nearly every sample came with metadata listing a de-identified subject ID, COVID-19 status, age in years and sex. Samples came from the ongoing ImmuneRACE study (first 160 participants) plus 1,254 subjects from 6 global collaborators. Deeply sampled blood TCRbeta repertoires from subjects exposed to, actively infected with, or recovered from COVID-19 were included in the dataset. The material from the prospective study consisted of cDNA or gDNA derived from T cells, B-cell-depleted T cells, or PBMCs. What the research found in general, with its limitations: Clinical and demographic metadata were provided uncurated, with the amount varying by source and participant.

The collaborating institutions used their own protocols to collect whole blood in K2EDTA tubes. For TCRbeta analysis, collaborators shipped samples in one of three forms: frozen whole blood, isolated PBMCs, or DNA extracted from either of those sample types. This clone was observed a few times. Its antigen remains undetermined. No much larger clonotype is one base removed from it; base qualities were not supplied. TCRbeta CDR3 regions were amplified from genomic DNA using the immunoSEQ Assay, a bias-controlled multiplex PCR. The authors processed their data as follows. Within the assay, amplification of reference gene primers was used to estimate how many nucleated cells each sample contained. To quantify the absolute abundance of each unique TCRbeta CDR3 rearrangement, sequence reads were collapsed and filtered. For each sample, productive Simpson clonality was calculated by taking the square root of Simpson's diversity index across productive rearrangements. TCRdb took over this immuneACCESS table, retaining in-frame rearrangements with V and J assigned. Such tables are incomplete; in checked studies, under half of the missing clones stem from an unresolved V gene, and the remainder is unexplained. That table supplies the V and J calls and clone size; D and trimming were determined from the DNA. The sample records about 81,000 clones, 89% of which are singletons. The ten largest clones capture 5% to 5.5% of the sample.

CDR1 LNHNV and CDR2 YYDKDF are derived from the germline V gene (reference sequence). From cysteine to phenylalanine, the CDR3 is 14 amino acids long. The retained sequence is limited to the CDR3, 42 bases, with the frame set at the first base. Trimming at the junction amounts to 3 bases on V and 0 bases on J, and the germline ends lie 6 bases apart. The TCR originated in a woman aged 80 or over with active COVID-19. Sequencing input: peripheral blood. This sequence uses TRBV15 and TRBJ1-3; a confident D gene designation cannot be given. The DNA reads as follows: TGTGCCACCAGCAGCCGGGACTCTGGAAACACCATATATTTT. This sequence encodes CATSSRDSGNTIYF.